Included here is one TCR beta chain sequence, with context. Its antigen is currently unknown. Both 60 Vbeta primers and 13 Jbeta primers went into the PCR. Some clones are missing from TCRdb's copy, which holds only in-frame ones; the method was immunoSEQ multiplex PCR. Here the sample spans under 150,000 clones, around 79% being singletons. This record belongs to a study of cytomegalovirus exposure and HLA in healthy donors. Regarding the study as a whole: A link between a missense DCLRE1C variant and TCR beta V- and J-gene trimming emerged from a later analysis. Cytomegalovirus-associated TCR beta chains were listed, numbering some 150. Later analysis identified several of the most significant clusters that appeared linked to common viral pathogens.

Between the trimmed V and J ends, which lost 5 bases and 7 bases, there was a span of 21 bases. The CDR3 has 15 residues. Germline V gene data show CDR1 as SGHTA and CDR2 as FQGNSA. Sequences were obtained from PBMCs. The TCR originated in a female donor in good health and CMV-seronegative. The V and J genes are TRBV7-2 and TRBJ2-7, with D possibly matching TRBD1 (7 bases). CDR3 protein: CASSLRGDGSEEQYF. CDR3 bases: TGTGCCAGCAGCCTCAGGGGGGACGGCTCGGAGGAGCAGTACTTC.